One sample yielded the 28 T cell receptor beta chains listed below, sequenced in a study of blood T cell repertoires in COVID-19 (dated by TCRdb to 2020 to 2022). Receptor libraries were prepared by the immunoSEQ multiplex PCR assay. Not all clones reach the TCRdb copy of this immuneACCESS table, which keeps in-frame sequences only. Checked studies attribute under half of the gap to unresolved V genes and leave the rest unexplained. The table for this sample lists tens of thousands of clones; roughly nine tenths of them were counted only once. Clones ranked in the top ten supply 24% of the sample. The source material was peripheral blood. These receptors originate from a human donor with active COVID-19. The donor label of this sample is uncertain.

This chain uses TRBV19 with TRBJ2-6, with D hard to call. Germline CDR1 LNHDA, CDR2 SQIVND (reference sequence). There are 14 residues in the CDR3. V was shortened by 4 bases and J by 4 bases, with 8 bases between the two germline ends. The CDR3 DNA follows: TGTGCCAGTAGTACCGAACAGGGGGCCAACGTCCTGACTTTC. Translated: CASSTEQGANVLTF.

The chain recombines TRBV6-5 with TRBJ2-7, with 7 bases fitting TRBD1. The CDR3 contains 15 residues. V lost 4 bases, J lost 2 bases, and 8 bases stayed unmatched. In germline, CDR1 is MNHEY, CDR2 SVGAGI. The DNA of the CDR3 is TGTGCCAGCAGTTCCAAAGGACAGGCGACCTACGAGCAGTACTTC. Translating it yields CASSSKGQATYEQYF.

The CDR3 nucleotides are TGTGCCACCAGCAGAGATGGGGCCATCTACGAGCAGTACTTC. Translating it yields CATSRDGAIYEQYF. The chain has TRBV15 and TRBJ2-7, with D possibly TRBD1 on 5 matching bases. The CDR3 has 14 residues. Germline CDR1 and CDR2: LNHNV and YYDKDF (reference sequence). V dropped 0 bases and J dropped 3 bases, with 9 bases sitting between them. Filled out from reference TRBV15 and TRBJ2-7, the complete variable domain reads DAMVIQNPRYQVTQFGKPVTLSCSQTLNHNVMYWYQQKSSQAPKLLFHYYDKDFNNEADTPDNFQSRRPNTSFCFLDIRSPGLGDTAMYLCATSRDGAIYEQYFGPGTRLTVT.

A word on this clone: Other nucleotide sequences in the sample specify the same CDR3. The chain is built from TRBV18 and TRBJ2-2; no clear D. The CDR3 extends over 14 amino acids. Germline CDR1 KGHSH, CDR2 LQKENI. Trimming pared 2 bases from V and 2 bases from J, leaving 6 bases between. CDR3 sequence (DNA): TGTGCCAGCTCACCAGGGCGTAACACCGGGGAGCTGTTTTTT. It encodes CASSPGRNTGELFF. The full variable domain, rest sourced from reference TRBV18 and TRBJ2-2, is NAGVMQNPRHLVRRRGQEARLRCSPMKGHSHVYWYRQLPEEGLKFMVYLQKENIIDESGMPKERFSAEFPKEGPSILRIQQVVRGDSAAYFCASSPGRNTGELFFGEGSRLTVL.

The V and J genes are TRBV12-5 and TRBJ1-1; 7 bases are shared with TRBD1. This CDR3 comprises 14 residues. Germline CDR1 reads LGHNT; CDR2 reads FRNRAP. Germline trimming cut 4 bases from V and 5 bases from J; bases unmatched to any gene: 7. CDR3 protein: CASGSHRGWTEAFF. CDR3 in DNA: TGTGCTAGTGGTTCACACAGGGGATGGACTGAAGCTTTCTTT.

Remarks on this clone: This sample includes further DNA sequences coding for the same CDR3. This chain links TRBV12-3 or TRBV12-4 with TRBJ2-7; D unclear. V lost 6 bases, J lost 4 bases, and 10 bases lay in between. This CDR3 is 12 amino acids long. This CDR3 is CASSPSSYEQYF. The DNA for the CDR3 is TGTGCCAGCAGCCCCTCCTCGTACGAGCAGTACTTC.

The CDR3 spells CASSQDPRGSADLYGYTF. The CDR3 DNA sequence: TGCGCCAGCAGCCAAGATCCCAGGGGATCCGCAGACTTATATGGCTACACCTTC. This chain connects TRBV4-3 to TRBJ1-2; possible D gene TRBD1, 6 bases. The V end lost 0 bases, the J end lost 5 bases, and 22 bases lay between the germline ends. Germline V gene data show CDR1 as LGHNA and CDR2 as YSLEER. There are 18 residues in the CDR3.

This chain connects TRBV29-1 to TRBJ1-1, with D possibly TRBD1 on 6 matching bases. Trimming left V 7 bases short and J 1 base short, with 16 bases between. This CDR3 comprises 14 residues. The germline CDR1 and CDR2 sequences are SQVTM and ANQGSEA. The CDR3: CSAATGVGNTEAFF. The CDR3 bases are TGCAGCGCTGCGACAGGCGTCGGGAACACTGAAGCTTTCTTT.

This clone was counted only a few times. This chain connects TRBV29-1 to TRBJ2-7; 8 bases map to TRBD1. The ends lost 7 bases at V and 2 bases at J; junction bases unmatched: 7. Germline lookup yields CDR1 SQVTM and CDR2 ANQGSEA. CDR3 size: 13 residues. The CDR3 nucleotides read TGCAGCGAACGGGACAGGCGACCCTACGAGCAGTACTTC. As protein: CSERDRRPYEQYF.

The J gene is TRBJ1-2, the V gene TRBV15; D might be TRBD1 (6 bases). The germline CDR1 and CDR2 sequences are LNHNV and YYDKDF (reference sequence). V was shortened by 2 bases and J by 4 bases, with 11 bases between the two germline ends. The CDR3 is 14 amino acids. The CDR3 DNA reads TGTGCCACCAGCAGAACAGGGTACGTCTATGGCTACACCTTC. It encodes CATSRTGYVYGYTF. Drawing the rest from reference TRBV15 and TRBJ1-2, the complete variable domain is DAMVIQNPRYQVTQFGKPVTLSCSQTLNHNVMYWYQQKSSQAPKLLFHYYDKDFNNEADTPDNFQSRRPNTSFCFLDIRSPGLGDTAMYLCATSRTGYVYGYTFGSGTRLTVV.

The chain carries TRBV19 and TRBJ2-7, with 9 nucleotides matching TRBD1. This CDR3 region has 14 residues. Germline CDR1 is LNHDA and CDR2 is SQIVND (reference sequence). The junction had 8 bases not matched to a gene; V was cut back by 5 bases and J by 6 bases. The DNA of the CDR3 is TGTGCCAGTAGTCCCCGGGACAGGGACCCCGAGCAGTACTTC. It translates to CASSPRDRDPEQYF. Variable domain in full (rest from reference TRBV19 and TRBJ2-7): DGGITQSPKYLFRKEGQNVTLSCEQNLNHDAMYWYRQDPGQGLRLIYYSQIVNDFQKGDIAEGYSVSREKKESFPLTVTSAQKNPTAFYLCASSPRDRDPEQYFGPGTRLTVT.

The CDR3 sequence is CAVGAGGDTGELFF. The CDR3 bases are TGTGCCGTGGGCGCGGGAGGGGACACCGGGGAGCTGTTTTTT. The V call is TRBV7-8, the J call TRBJ2-2; 9 bases fit TRBD2. Germline values: CDR1 SGHVS, CDR2 FQNEAQ. V lost 11 bases, J lost 3 bases, and 7 bases stayed unmatched. The CDR3 loop spans 14 amino acids.

This clone appeared once. The V and J genes are TRBV20-1 and TRBJ2-5, with 9 nucleotides matching TRBD1. Unmatched junction bases numbered 1, after V lost 6 bases and J lost 5 bases. Germline loops: CDR1 DFQATT, CDR2 SNEGSKA (reference sequence). This CDR3 spans 11 amino acids. CDR3 sequence reads: CSAGQGETQYF. CDR3 coding DNA: TGCAGTGCAGGACAGGGGGAGACCCAGTACTTC.

This clone appeared a few times. This chain joins TRBV2 and TRBJ1-3, with 8 bases matching TRBD1. The germline gives CDR1 SNHLY, CDR2 FYNNEI. V was clipped by 1 base and J by 4 bases; unmatched bases: 3. This CDR3 comprises 15 residues. CDR3 in DNA: TGTGCCAGCAGTGAAGATCGGGACAGGGGAAACACCATATATTTT. Its protein is CASSEDRDRGNTIYF. Full variable domain (rest looked up from reference TRBV2 and TRBJ1-3): EPEVTQTPSHQVTQMGQEVILRCVPISNHLYFYWYRQILGQKVEFLVSFYNNEISEKSEIFDDQFSVERPDGSNFTLKIRSTKLEDSAMYFCASSEDRDRGNTIYFGEGSWLTVV.

V is TRBV19 and J is TRBJ2-1; TRBD2 might be the D (5 bases). CDR3 size: 18 residues. From germline, CDR1 is LNHDA and CDR2 SQIVND (reference sequence). Trimming stripped 2 bases from V and 0 bases from J, with 17 bases between. The CDR3 protein is CASSINRGSTPSYNEQFF. In DNA form, the CDR3 reads TGTGCCAGTAGTATAAACCGGGGAAGCACACCCTCCTACAATGAGCAGTTCTTC. The whole variable domain, filled in from reference TRBV19 and TRBJ2-1, reads DGGITQSPKYLFRKEGQNVTLSCEQNLNHDAMYWYRQDPGQGLRLIYYSQIVNDFQKGDIAEGYSVSREKKESFPLTVTSAQKNPTAFYLCASSINRGSTPSYNEQFFGPGTRLTVL.

The chain links TRBV12-3 or TRBV12-4 to TRBJ2-3; D gene uncertain. Trimming took 5 bases from V and 6 from J, leaving 12 bases between them. This CDR3 is 13 amino acids long. CDR3 bases: TGTGCCAGCAGTAAAAATATAGAGGATACGCAGTATTTT. It is translated as CASSKNIEDTQYF.

This clone was counted a single time. The V call is TRBV9, the J call TRBJ2-1; 10 bases align to TRBD2. The length of the CDR3 is 15 residues. The V and J ends lost 2 bases and 10 bases, in that order; junction bases with no gene match: 9. CDR1 and CDR2 from the germline V gene are SGDLS and YYNGEE. The CDR3 DNA reads as TGTGCCAGCAGCGTGTTGGAGCGGGGGGGCAGGGAGCAGTTCTTC. This encodes CASSVLERGGREQFF.

The chain employs TRBV10-2 and TRBJ2-1; TRBD2 matches 9 bases. The CDR3 runs to 15 residues. Germline loops: CDR1 WSHSY, CDR2 SAAADI. With V trimmed by 5 bases and J by 4 bases, 6 bases remained unmatched. CDR3 residues: CASSNSGGAYNEQFF. CDR3 bases: TGCGCCAGCAGTAATAGCGGGGGAGCGTACAATGAGCAGTTCTTC.

This chain links TRBV7-8 with TRBJ2-3, with 7 bases lining up with TRBD2. CDR3 length: 16 amino acids. The trim removed 0 bases at V and 2 bases at J, leaving 5 bases unmatched. Germline V lookup: CDR1 SGHVS, CDR2 FQNEAQ. CDR3 region: CASSLASSGPTDTQYF. In DNA form, the CDR3 reads TGTGCCAGCAGCTTAGCGTCTAGCGGCCCCACAGATACGCAGTATTTT.

This clone was found a few times. This chain connects TRBV9 to TRBJ2-5; no definite D call. From germline, CDR1 is SGDLS and CDR2 YYNGEE. CDR3 length: 14 amino acids. V was clipped by 0 bases and J by 1 base, with 7 bases between them. The CDR3 DNA reads TGTGCCAGCAGCGTAGGTGTCAGCCAAGAGACCCAGTACTTC. Amino acid sequence: CASSVGVSQETQYF.

Only one count was recorded for this clone. The chain links TRBV28 to TRBJ2-7, with 15 bases aligning to TRBD2. V shed 2 bases, J shed 11 bases, and the junction held 13 bases outside the gene matches. The germline V gene encodes CDR1 MDHEN and CDR2 SYDVKM. The CDR3 contains 17 residues. CDR3 sequence reads: CASSLGTSGRRLVEEYF. CDR3 DNA sequence: TGTGCCAGCAGTTTAGGGACTAGCGGGAGGCGACTAGTTGAGGAGTACTTC.

The CDR3 protein is CASSPYSGTRAKETQYF. Here the CDR3 DNA reads TGTGCCAGCTCACCATATTCAGGGACAAGGGCTAAAGAGACCCAGTACTTC. V and J are TRBV18 and TRBJ2-5, with D possibly matching TRBD1 (6 bases). CDR3 size: 17 residues. V gave up 2 bases and J gave up 3 bases, with 19 bases separating them. Germline V CDR1 and CDR2: KGHSH, LQKENI.

This clone was recorded once. The gene calls are TRBV19 and TRBJ1-1; a possible D gene is TRBD1 (5 bases). The germline gives CDR1 LNHDA, CDR2 SQIVND (reference sequence). V was pared by 3 bases and J by 3 bases, with 14 bases between. The CDR3 covers 15 residues. This CDR3 reads CASSIGKLGDTEAFF. CDR3 bases: TGTGCCAGTAGTATTGGTAAGCTAGGGGACACTGAAGCTTTCTTT.

The J gene is TRBJ1-2, the V gene TRBV4-2; a possible D gene is TRBD1 (6 bases). The V gene's germline CDR1 is LGHNA and CDR2 YNFKEQ. The CDR3 is 16 amino acids. Trimming took off 1 base at V and 4 bases at J, with 16 bases between the two ends. DNA of the CDR3: TGTGCCAGCAGCCAAGGCCCAGGGGCTTTATCCTATGGCTACACCTTC. Its translation: CASSQGPGALSYGYTF.

V gene TRBV27 combines with J gene TRBJ1-1, with D tentatively TRBD1 (5 bases). This CDR3 is built from 14 residues. Trimming removed 7 bases from V and 2 bases from J, with 14 bases in between. Germline V gene sequence: CDR1 MNHEY, CDR2 SMNVEV (reference sequence). CDR3 loop: CASMRTRYNTEAFF. The CDR3 nucleotides read TGTGCCAGCATGCGGACACGCTATAACACTGAAGCTTTCTTT.

The rearrangement uses TRBV24-1 and TRBJ2-1; D is unresolved. The CDR3 is made up of 17 amino acids. In germline, CDR1 is KGHDR, CDR2 SFDVKD. The V end lost 5 bases, the J end lost 9 bases, and 25 bases lay between the germline ends. The CDR3 protein is CATSGPDSYYPSVEQFF. The CDR3 DNA is TGTGCCACCAGTGGCCCCGACTCCTACTACCCCTCCGTTGAGCAGTTCTTC.

The genes are TRBV10-3 and TRBJ2-2; D perhaps matches TRBD1 (6 bases). Germline lookup yields CDR1 ENHRY and CDR2 SYGVKD. The ends were cut back, 1 base at V and 0 bases at J, with 12 bases in the middle. The CDR3 is 17 amino acids. CDR3 region: CAISEWMTGANTGELFF. The CDR3 DNA sequence: TGTGCCATCAGTGAGTGGATGACAGGCGCGAACACCGGGGAGCTGTTTTTT.

This clone has more than one count but fewer than ten. V usage is TRBV18 and J usage is TRBJ1-2, with D possibly TRBD1 on 5 matching bases. Between the trimmed V and J ends, which lost 2 bases and 8 bases, there was a span of 15 bases. The CDR3 is 14 amino acids. CDR1 is KGHSH, CDR2 LQKENI, per germline. DNA of the CDR3: TGTGCCAGCTCACCAGGCCAAGGGGTCGAAGGCTACACCTTC. Translation gives CASSPGQGVEGYTF.